Below, 28 T cell receptor beta chains from the same sample are listed, as sequenced in a study of blood T cells in healthy people across ages. A second about 7 to 11 cycle PCR used barcoded and J-beta primers. Via MiXCR, TCRdb re-called the 5' RACE reads, giving one row per CDR3 protein. The table includes about 1.7 million distinct CDR3 sequences, under 30% detected once. Sequencing input: blood. The origin of the receptors is a woman aged 30 to 39 in good health.

This clonotype was seen ten or more times. The V call is TRBV15, the J call TRBJ1-2; D unclear. The V gene's germline CDR1 is LNHNV and CDR2 YYDKDF (reference sequence). The CDR3 is 13 amino acids. V was shortened by 0 bases and J by 13 bases, with 15 bases between the two germline ends. CDR3 sequence reads: CATSRDRQVRATF. The DNA of the CDR3 is TGTGCCACCAGCAGAGATCGACAAGTGAGGGCCACCTTC.

This rearrangement joins TRBV27 to TRBJ1-2; D possibly corresponds to TRBD1 (5 bases). This CDR3 region has 13 residues. V dropped 5 bases and J dropped 4 bases, with 11 bases sitting between them. Looked up from germline, CDR1 is MNHEY and CDR2 is SMNVEV (reference sequence). The CDR3 DNA follows: TGTGCCAGCAGTCTAGGGGAATTCTATGGCTACACCTTC. Amino acid sequence: CASSLGEFYGYTF.

This clonotype was seen repeatedly, ten times or more. V and J are TRBV20-1 and TRBJ2-5; D remains ambiguous. V was pared by 3 bases and J by 5 bases, with 19 bases between. The CDR3 runs 15 residues. Germline V gene sequence: CDR1 DFQATT, CDR2 SNEGSKA (reference sequence). CDR3 residues: CSASIWSRPLETQYF. CDR3 DNA: TGCAGTGCTAGTATCTGGTCTAGACCCTTGGAGACCCAGTACTTC.

This clonotype came up a few times. The chain has TRBV29-1 and TRBJ2-3; D possibly corresponds to TRBD2 (6 bases). Germline CDR1 is SQVTM and CDR2 is ANQGSEA. CDR3 size: 12 residues. DNA of the CDR3: TGCAACGTGGGACCGGGGGAAGATACGCAGTATTTT. Encoded protein: CNVGPGEDTQYF.

This clonotype occurred a few times. The rearrangement uses TRBV4-3 and TRBJ2-1, with 9 bases aligning to TRBD2. The CDR3 is 15 amino acids. V shed 1 base and J 5 bases; nucleotides not matched to a gene: 3. Germline V gene data show CDR1 as LGHNA and CDR2 as YSLEER. CDR3 sequence: CASSQGLADHNEQFF. CDR3 nucleotides: TGCGCCAGCAGCCAAGGACTAGCGGATCACAATGAGCAGTTCTTC.

Only a few counts were recorded for this clonotype. This chain connects TRBV6-6 to TRBJ2-5; maybe TRBD2 (5 bases). V was trimmed by 7 bases and J by 5 bases, leaving 11 bases between them. The V gene's germline CDR1 is MNHNY and CDR2 SVGAGI (reference sequence). The CDR3 contains 12 residues. CDR3: CASIGLGETQYF. The CDR3 DNA reads as TGTGCCAGCATCGGACTCGGGGAGACCCAGTACTTC.

CDR3 nucleotide sequence: TGCGCCAGCAGCCGGGACAGGGAGTTCCGTACGCAGTATTTT. The encoded protein is CASSRDREFRTQYF. The gene calls are TRBV5-1 and TRBJ2-3; TRBD1 agrees at 9 bases. Trimming took 4 bases from V and 8 from J; bases not matched to a gene: 8. The V gene's germline CDR1 is SGHRS and CDR2 YFSETQ. There are 14 residues in the CDR3.

The chain has TRBV29-1 and TRBJ1-1; 9 nucleotides align to TRBD1. Unmatched junction bases numbered 5, after V lost 1 base and J lost 5 bases. Germline-derived CDR1 and CDR2 are SQVTM and ANQGSEA. This CDR3 region has 14 residues. The CDR3 is CSVEAQGARTEAFF. The CDR3 DNA sequence: TGCAGCGTTGAAGCACAGGGGGCGCGGACTGAAGCTTTCTTT. The full variable domain, completed using reference TRBV29-1 and TRBJ1-1, is SAVISQKPSRDICQRGTSLTIQCQVDSQVTMMFWYRQQPGQSLTLIATANQGSEATYESGFVIDKFPISRPNLTFSTLTVSNMSPEDSSIYLCSVEAQGARTEAFFGQGTRLTVV.

Only a few counts were recorded for this clonotype. J is TRBJ1-4 and V is TRBV7-9; possibly TRBD1 for D (6 bases). V gave up 5 bases and J gave up 4 bases, with 14 bases separating them. CDR1 is SEHNR and CDR2 is FQNEAQ in the germline V gene (reference sequence). This CDR3 is 15 amino acids long. The CDR3 sequence is CASSHQDRINEKLFF. The CDR3 coding sequence is TGTGCCAGCAGCCACCAAGACAGGATTAATGAAAAACTGTTTTTT.

The chain carries TRBV9 and TRBJ2-7; D not certain. The CDR3 is made up of 14 amino acids. CDR1 and CDR2 from the germline V gene are SGDLS and YYNGEE. V dropped 0 bases and J dropped 5 bases, with 12 bases sitting between them. CDR3 bases: TGTGCCAGCAGCGTAGGGACGGGTTGGGACGAGCAGTACTTC. Its translation: CASSVGTGWDEQYF.

The V and J genes are TRBV19 and TRBJ2-1; 9 nucleotides match TRBD1. Looked up from germline, CDR1 is LNHDA and CDR2 is SQIVND (reference sequence). This CDR3 has 17 amino acids. V was pared by 7 bases and J by 4 bases, with 14 bases of the junction left unmatched. The DNA for the CDR3 is TGTGCCAGTACCCATAGGGGACAGGGCCTGGGGTACAATGAGCAGTTCTTC. This codes for CASTHRGQGLGYNEQFF.

V is TRBV3-1 and J is TRBJ2-7; D gene ambiguous. The end of the DNA is better explained by TRBJ2-5, so the J call may be wrong. This CDR3 is 13 amino acids long. Germline V gene sequence: CDR1 LGHDT, CDR2 YNNKEL (reference sequence). The CDR3 spells CASSQMPSQTQYF. For the CDR3, the DNA is TGTGCCAGCAGCCAAATGCCTAGTCAGACCCAGTACTTC.

Only a few counts were recorded for this clonotype. The genes are TRBV3-1 and TRBJ2-1; D gene unclear. V was trimmed by 0 bases and J by 8 bases, leaving 8 bases between them. This CDR3 is built from 13 residues. The germline CDR1 and CDR2 sequences are LGHDT and YNNKEL (reference sequence). The CDR3 sequence is CASSQDLGYEQFF. Written as DNA, the CDR3 is TGTGCCAGCAGCCAAGATCTTGGTTATGAGCAGTTCTTC.

Ten or more counts support this clonotype. This chain joins TRBV7-2 and TRBJ2-1, with TRBD1 identical over 7 bases. Germline V gives CDR1 SGHTA, CDR2 FQGNSA. The trim removed 5 bases at V and 8 bases at J, leaving 3 bases unmatched. The CDR3 covers 12 residues. The CDR3 is CASSKGGYEQFF. CDR3 nucleotides: TGTGCCAGCAGCAAAGGGGGCTATGAGCAGTTCTTC.

Comments on this clonotype: This may arise from a read error, as a much more abundant clone is one base away. The chain carries TRBV7-6 and TRBJ2-1; D is unclear. The tail of the sequence fits TRBJ2-7 better, so the J call may be wrong. The germline V gene has CDR1 SGHVS and CDR2 FNYEAQ. The CDR3 has 13 amino acids. As DNA, the CDR3 is TGTGCCAGCAGCTTAGGAGTTTACAATGAGCAGTACTTC. Its protein is CASSLGVYNEQYF.

The chain links TRBV3-1 to TRBJ1-1; no clear D. Trimming shortened V by 3 bases and J by 1 base, and 12 bases separated the two germline ends. The CDR3 is made up of 15 amino acids. Germline CDR1 LGHDT, CDR2 YNNKEL (reference sequence). Here the CDR3 reads CASSQTFVGNTEAFF. Written as DNA, the CDR3 is TGTGCCAGCAGCCAGACCTTCGTTGGGAACACTGAAGCTTTCTTT.

This clonotype was detected only a few times. The chain has TRBV9 and TRBJ2-1; the match to TRBD2 covers 10 bases. V was pared by 0 bases and J by 9 bases, with 6 bases of the junction left unmatched. Looked up from germline, CDR1 is SGDLS and CDR2 is YYNGEE. The CDR3 length is 15 residues. The CDR3 DNA sequence: TGTGCCAGCAGCGTAGACCTAGCGGGAGTACTTGAGCAGTTCTTC. Its protein is CASSVDLAGVLEQFF.

This clonotype appeared a few times. The chain combines TRBV9 with TRBJ1-2; tentatively, D is TRBD1 (5 bases). Per germline, CDR1 SGDLS and CDR2 YYNGEE. The V gene lost 3 bases and the J gene lost 4 bases, with 19 bases spanning the gap. The CDR3 is 16 amino acids. The CDR3 here is CASSEGPSLAPYGYTF. CDR3 coding DNA: TGTGCCAGCAGCGAGGGACCTAGTCTCGCCCCCTATGGCTACACCTTC. Full variable domain (remainder filled in from reference TRBV9 and TRBJ1-2): DSGVTQTPKHLITATGQRVTLRCSPRSGDLSVYWYQQSLDQGLQFLIQYYNGEERAKGNILERFSAQQFPDLHSELNLSSLELGDSALYFCASSEGPSLAPYGYTFGSGTRLTVV.

The CDR3 loop is CASSVAPGLGQPQHF. As DNA, the CDR3 is TGCGCCAGCAGTGTAGCCCCAGGGCTGGGACAGCCCCAGCATTTT. V gene TRBV5-1 combines with J gene TRBJ1-5; perhaps TRBD1 as D (5 bases). This CDR3 is built from 15 residues. The germline CDR1 and CDR2 sequences are SGHRS and YFSETQ. Trimming removed 5 bases from V and 7 bases from J, with 19 bases in between.

The table lists this clonotype with many counts. One end of the junction varies from germline; a read error may be responsible. The chain combines TRBV5-1 with TRBJ1-1, with D unclear. Germline CDR1 reads SGHRS; CDR2 reads YFSETQ. The CDR3 spans 12 residues. The CDR3 nucleotides are TGTGCCAGCAGCTACACGAACACTGAAGCTTTCTTT. Residues: CASSYTNTEAFF. Full variable domain (missing parts from reference TRBV5-1 and TRBJ1-1): KAGVTQTPRYLIKTRGQQVTLSCSPISGHRSVSWYQQTPGQGLQFLFEYFSETQRNKGNFPGRFSGRQFSNSRSEMNVSTLELGDSALYLCASSYTNTEAFFGQGTRLTVV.

V usage is TRBV24-1 and J usage is TRBJ2-7; 11 bases match TRBD1. V shed 4 bases and J 7 bases; nucleotides not matched to a gene: 8. This CDR3 is 15 amino acids long. Germline CDR1 and CDR2: KGHDR and SFDVKD. The CDR3 reads CATSDLGQGALEQYF. CDR3 bases: TGTGCCACCAGTGACCTCGGACAGGGGGCCTTGGAGCAGTACTTC.

In the case of this clonotype: Being one base from a much bigger clone, this may be a read error. This sequence joins TRBV29-1 and TRBJ2-1; the D gene could be TRBD1 or TRBD2 (7 bases each). The J call may be in error: the DNA end matches TRBJ2-7 better. The CDR3 is made up of 13 amino acids. Germline assignment: CDR1 SQVTM and CDR2 ANQGSEA. CDR3 residues: CSVDRGGYNEQYF. DNA of the CDR3: TGCAGCGTTGACAGGGGGGGGTACAATGAGCAGTACTTC.

The chain combines TRBV7-8 with TRBJ2-3, with D unclear. Trimming took 3 bases from V and 0 from J, leaving 13 bases between them. The CDR3 totals 16 residues. Germline V CDR1 and CDR2: SGHVS, FQNEAQ. The CDR3 reads CASSFTPAGSTDTQYF. The CDR3 region has the DNA TGTGCCAGCAGCTTTACTCCCGCCGGCAGCACAGATACGCAGTATTTT. The variable domain in full, completed from reference TRBV7-8 and TRBJ2-3, reads GAGVSQSPRYKVAKRGQDVALRCDPISGHVSLFWYQQALGQGPEFLTYFQNEAQLDKSGLPSDRFFAERPEGSVSTLKIQRTQQEDSAVYLCASSFTPAGSTDTQYFGPGTRLTVL.

This clonotype was recorded a few times. J is TRBJ1-1 and V is TRBV3-1; D is uncertain. The CDR3 runs to 14 residues. From germline, CDR1 is LGHDT and CDR2 YNNKEL (reference sequence). V dropped 3 bases and J dropped 5 bases, with 13 bases sitting between them. As DNA, the CDR3 is TGTGCCAGCAGCCAGGTGGGGAGTGGAACTGAAGCTTTCTTT. Translated, it gives CASSQVGSGTEAFF.

This clonotype was seen at least ten times. The V gene is TRBV28, the J gene TRBJ2-3, with 7 bases fitting TRBD2. Germline V CDR1 and CDR2: MDHEN, SYDVKM. V trimming: 2 bases; J trimming: 1 base; junction bases outside the gene matches: 6. The CDR3 is 16 amino acids. CDR3 sequence (DNA): TGTGCCAGCAGTTTACGGCGGGGGTCCCGCACAGATACGCAGTATTTT. It is translated as CASSLRRGSRTDTQYF.

This clonotype has a handful of counts. CDR3 amino acids: CASSLRGTETYEQYF. DNA for the CDR3: TGTGCCAGCAGCTTACGGGGGACGGAAACCTACGAGCAGTACTTC. The V gene is TRBV11-2, the J gene TRBJ2-7, with D possibly being TRBD2 (6 bases). This CDR3 has 15 residues. Germline CDR1 reads SGHAT; CDR2 reads FQNNGV. V gave up 2 bases and J gave up 2 bases, with 13 bases separating them.

The chain carries TRBV5-1 and TRBJ2-1, with D perhaps TRBD2 (6 bases). Germline V CDR1 and CDR2: SGHRS, YFSETQ. This CDR3 comprises 15 residues. Between the trimmed V and J ends, which lost 4 bases and 8 bases, there was a span of 19 bases. DNA of the CDR3: TGCGCCAGCAGCCCCGGGTCCGCCGGAGGGCATGAGCAGTTCTTC. It translates to CASSPGSAGGHEQFF. The whole variable domain, filled in from reference TRBV5-1 and TRBJ2-1, reads KAGVTQTPRYLIKTRGQQVTLSCSPISGHRSVSWYQQTPGQGLQFLFEYFSETQRNKGNFPGRFSGRQFSNSRSEMNVSTLELGDSALYLCASSPGSAGGHEQFFGPGTRLTVL.

This clonotype has a handful of counts. This rearrangement joins TRBV12-3 or TRBV12-4 to TRBJ1-2; D is uncertain. The CDR3 is 12 residues long. The germline V and J ends were trimmed by 7 bases and 8 bases, with 14 bases remaining between them. In nucleotides, the CDR3 is TGTGCCAGCACGCGGGGAGGGCGAGGCTACACCTTC. Protein sequence: CASTRGGRGYTF.